These 31 T cell receptor beta chains share one sample of origin, sequenced in a study of CD8+ T cells in alopecia areata. Investigators isolated RNA and reverse transcribed it into cDNA to act as the sequencing template. Profiled with immunoSEQ multiplex PCR; TCRdb holds only in-frame clones, not every one. The table records approximately 280,000 clones, 55% to 75% of them present only once. Treatment reported: oral pan-JAK inhibitor, 5-10 mg twice daily. Specimen: CD4+ T cells sorted from blood, collected at week 24, from a patient treated with tofacitinib. These receptors all come from a human donor with alopecia areata.

The chain links TRBV6-5 to TRBJ2-3; 7 bases map to TRBD1. The V and J ends lost 2 bases and 4 bases, in that order; junction bases with no gene match: 9. Germline CDR1 is MNHEY and CDR2 is SVGAGI. CDR3 length equals 16 residues. The CDR3 DNA is TGTGCCAGCAGTTACGCGTTGACAGGGCGGGCAGATACGCAGTATTTT. Its translation: CASSYALTGRADTQYF.

The CDR3 DNA sequence: TGTGCCAGCAGTCAAAGCCCTGGGTGGGCCTACGAGCAGTACTTC. Protein product: CASSQSPGWAYEQYF. V usage is TRBV14 and J usage is TRBJ2-7; no reliable D call. The CDR3 covers 15 residues. Per germline, CDR1 SGHDN and CDR2 FVKESK. V lost 6 bases and J 2 bases, leaving 17 bases between the germline ends.

The V and J genes are TRBV29-1 and TRBJ1-2; TRBD1 might be the D (6 bases). CDR1 SQVTM and CDR2 ANQGSEA come from the germline V gene. The ends were cut back, 6 bases at V and 0 bases at J, with 11 bases in the middle. The CDR3 loop spans 13 amino acids. This CDR3 reads CSVPGQTNYGYTF. The CDR3 coding sequence is TGCAGCGTACCGGGACAAACTAACTATGGCTACACCTTC.

The V call is TRBV30, the J call TRBJ1-1; tentative D call: TRBD1 (5 bases). The germline V gene encodes CDR1 GTSNPN and CDR2 SVGIG (reference sequence). This CDR3 spans 13 amino acids. The V gene lost 1 base and the J gene lost 7 bases, with 13 bases spanning the gap. CDR3 DNA sequence: TGTGCCTGGAGTGGACAGACAATAAGTGAAGCTTTCTTT. It codes for CAWSGQTISEAFF.

In its sample, this clone was seen a few times. The chain combines TRBV6-1 with TRBJ2-7, with 9 nucleotides matching TRBD1. Trimming cost V 6 bases and J 2 bases; bases outside gene matches: 8. This CDR3 is built from 15 residues. The V gene's germline CDR1 is MNHNS and CDR2 SASEGT. This CDR3 reads CASSRQGGRTYEQYF. Here the CDR3 DNA reads TGTGCCAGCAGCCGACAGGGGGGGCGAACCTACGAGCAGTACTTC.

The genes are TRBV6-6 and TRBJ1-2; D not certain. The germline V gene has CDR1 MNHNY and CDR2 SVGAGI (reference sequence). With 6 bases removed from V and 4 bases from J, the gap between germline ends came to 9 bases. The CDR3 runs to 12 residues. CDR3 nucleotide sequence: TGTGCCAGCAGCCCGGACCTCTATGGCTACACCTTC. Amino acids: CASSPDLYGYTF.

V usage is TRBV9 and J usage is TRBJ2-3; 10 nucleotides line up with TRBD1. This CDR3 is 13 amino acids long. The germline V gene encodes CDR1 SGDLS and CDR2 YYNGEE. J gave up 3 bases and V 7 bases, and 2 bases lay outside the gene matches. The CDR3 spells CASGDRGTDTQYF. CDR3 DNA: TGTGCCAGCGGGGACAGGGGTACAGATACGCAGTATTTT.

The V call is TRBV7-3, the J call TRBJ2-7; 8 bases align to TRBD1. Trimming removed 5 bases from V and 6 bases from J; junction bases left unmatched: 6. The length of the CDR3 is 13 residues. The germline gives CDR1 SGHTA, CDR2 FQGTGA. The CDR3 coding sequence is TGTGCCAGCAGCCCTGGACAGGGTTTCGAGCAGTACTTC. This sequence encodes CASSPGQGFEQYF. Full variable domain (remainder filled in from reference TRBV7-3 and TRBJ2-7): GAGVSQTPSNKVTEKGKYVELRCDPISGHTALYWYRQSLGQGPEFLIYFQGTGAADDSGLPNDRFFAVRPEGSVSTLKIQRTERGDSAVYLCASSPGQGFEQYFGPGTRLTVT.

The chain links TRBV5-1 to TRBJ1-2; 8 positions agree with TRBD1. With V trimmed by 4 bases and J by 6 bases, 8 bases remained unmatched. The CDR3 has 14 amino acids. Germline CDR1 reads SGHRS; CDR2 reads YFSETQ. The CDR3 DNA follows: TGCGCCAGCAGCCCCAACAGGGGGAGGGATGGCTACACCTTC. This sequence encodes CASSPNRGRDGYTF.

This clone has just a few counts. Other DNA sequences within the sample encode an identical CDR3. This chain uses TRBV7-2 with TRBJ1-1, with 7 bases identical to TRBD1. CDR1 and CDR2 (germline): SGHTA, FQGNSA. V lost 2 bases, J lost 0 bases, and 0 bases stayed unmatched. CDR3 size: 14 residues. The CDR3 here is CASSLQGVNTEAFF. The CDR3, as DNA: TGTGCCAGCAGCTTACAGGGGGTGAACACTGAAGCTTTCTTT.

This clone occurred a few times. The chain combines TRBV4-1 with TRBJ2-7; 8 bases map to TRBD1. V lost 4 bases to trimming and J lost 6 bases; unmatched junction nucleotides: 5. Germline values: CDR1 MGHRA, CDR2 YSYEKL. The length of the CDR3 is 13 residues. The CDR3 is CASSRDGQGEQYF. CDR3 bases: TGCGCCAGCAGCCGAGACGGACAGGGCGAGCAGTACTTC.

This sequence joins TRBV10-3 and TRBJ2-1, with 8 bases identical to TRBD1. CDR1 and CDR2 (germline): ENHRY, SYGVKD. V lost 6 bases to trimming and J lost 5 bases; unmatched junction nucleotides: 9. The CDR3 length is 15 residues. The CDR3 nucleotides are TGTGCCATCAGCCGACAGGGGAATAAGGACAATGAGCAGTTCTTC. This codes for CAISRQGNKDNEQFF.

The chain combines TRBV2 with TRBJ1-2; 7 bases align to TRBD1. CDR1 and CDR2 from the germline V gene are SNHLY and FYNNEI. The CDR3 runs 14 residues. The V segment lost 6 bases and the J segment 0 bases; nucleotides outside the gene matches: 4. CDR3 sequence: CASRETGTNYGYTF. DNA for the CDR3: TGTGCCAGCAGGGAGACAGGGACTAACTATGGCTACACCTTC.

The chain recombines TRBV28 with TRBJ2-7; perhaps TRBD1 as D (5 bases). This CDR3 is built from 15 residues. V lost 2 bases to trimming and J lost 0 bases, with 11 bases between them. Germline CDR1 is MDHEN and CDR2 is SYDVKM. The CDR3: CASSLRGGYSYEQYF. The CDR3 DNA reads as TGTGCCAGCAGTTTAAGGGGCGGCTACTCCTACGAGCAGTACTTC.

The rearrangement links TRBV4-1 to TRBJ2-3; no definite D call. Germline V lookup: CDR1 MGHRA, CDR2 YSYEKL. The length of the CDR3 is 17 residues. Trimming took off 1 base at V and 2 bases at J, with 16 bases between the two ends. The CDR3 loop reads CASSQVVYRQTTDTQYF. CDR3 in DNA: TGCGCCAGCAGCCAAGTAGTGTATCGCCAGACCACAGATACGCAGTATTTT.

J is TRBJ2-7 and V is TRBV30; TRBD1 agrees at 9 bases. The CDR3 is made up of 19 amino acids. Germline assignment: CDR1 GTSNPN and CDR2 SVGIG (reference sequence). The J segment lost 5 bases and the V segment lost 0 bases, leaving 20 bases of the junction unmatched. CDR3 in DNA: TGTGCCTGGAGTGTCCCCCGGAGGACTTACAGGGGGCGCTCTGACGAGCAGTACTTC. Translated, it gives CAWSVPRRTYRGRSDEQYF.

This clone was seen a handful of times. The rearrangement links TRBV4-1 to TRBJ2-1; possible D gene TRBD2, 5 bases. Germline V gene data show CDR1 as MGHRA and CDR2 as YSYEKL. The CDR3 runs 15 residues. V was shortened by 4 bases and J by 1 base, with 11 bases between the two germline ends. The CDR3 bases are TGCGCCAGCAGCCCGGATTCGGGGTCCTACAATGAGCAGTTCTTC. It specifies CASSPDSGSYNEQFF.

The gene calls are TRBV7-2 and TRBJ2-3; D might be TRBD1 (6 bases). V was clipped by 5 bases and J by 2 bases, with 14 bases between them. CDR3 size: 15 residues. CDR1 SGHTA and CDR2 FQGNSA come from the germline V gene. CDR3 protein: CASSHRQDPTDTQYF. CDR3 nucleotides: TGTGCCAGCAGCCATCGACAGGATCCCACAGATACGCAGTATTTT. Full variable domain (rest looked up from reference TRBV7-2 and TRBJ2-3): GAGVSQSPSNKVTEKGKDVELRCDPISGHTALYWYRQSLGQGLEFLIYFQGNSAPDKSGLPSDRFSAERTGGSVSTLTIQRTQQEDSAVYLCASSHRQDPTDTQYFGPGTRLTVL.

The rearrangement uses TRBV29-1 and TRBJ2-5, with D perhaps being TRBD1 or TRBD2 (7 bases each). Germline lookup yields CDR1 SQVTM and CDR2 ANQGSEA. The V and J ends lost 3 bases and 4 bases respectively, with 21 bases between them. The CDR3 sequence is 16 residues long. Here the CDR3 DNA reads TGCAGCGTTGATAAATTCGGGGAGGGGGCAGGAGAGACCCAGTACTTC. Translated, it gives CSVDKFGEGAGETQYF.

The genes are TRBV6-5 and TRBJ1-2; D remains ambiguous. Trimming pared 10 bases from V and 1 base from J, leaving 10 bases between. In germline, CDR1 is MNHEY, CDR2 SVGAGI. This CDR3 is built from 12 residues. CDR3 DNA: TGTGCCACCAAGGGCTTTAACTATGGCTACACCTTC. Its translation: CATKGFNYGYTF.

The chain's CDR3 is CAWRTGNQPQHF. CDR3 nucleotide sequence: TGTGCCTGGAGAACAGGCAATCAGCCCCAGCATTTT. The rearrangement uses TRBV30 and TRBJ1-5, with D unresolved. The CDR3 has 12 amino acids. Germline values: CDR1 GTSNPN, CDR2 SVGIG (reference sequence). The germline V and J ends were trimmed by 3 bases and 2 bases, with 5 bases remaining between them. Based on the CDR3 plus reference TRBV30 and TRBJ1-5, the full variable domain is SQTIHQWPATLVQPVGSPLSLECTVEGTSNPNLYWYRQAAGRGLQLLFYSVGIGQISSEVPQNLSASRPQDRQFILSSKKLLLSDSGFYLCAWRTGNQPQHFGDGTRLSIL.

The chain uses TRBV4-3 and TRBJ1-2; possibly TRBD1 for D (5 bases). CDR1 is LGHNA and CDR2 is YSLEER in the germline V gene. The CDR3 totals 15 residues. Between the trimmed V and J ends, which lost 3 bases and 4 bases, there was a span of 15 bases. The CDR3 coding sequence is TGCGCCAGCAGCCACCGGAGCAGGGACCGCTATGGCTACACCTTC. Amino acid sequence: CASSHRSRDRYGYTF.

This chain joins TRBV25-1 and TRBJ2-2; TRBD2 might be the D (7 bases). Deletions cut 2 bases from V and 8 bases from J, with 15 bases between. CDR1 is MGHDK, CDR2 SYGVNS, per germline. CDR3 length: 15 amino acids. The CDR3 region is CASSEAGASVGELFF. The CDR3 region has the DNA TGTGCCAGCAGTGAAGCGGGGGCGTCGGTTGGGGAGCTGTTTTTT.

The chain recombines TRBV5-1 with TRBJ2-5; D is perhaps TRBD1 or TRBD2 (5 bases each). The CDR3 is made up of 16 amino acids. The V and J ends lost 0 bases and 2 bases respectively, with 14 bases between them. In germline, CDR1 is SGHRS, CDR2 YFSETQ. The CDR3 loop is CASSLAGATPQETQYF. The CDR3 region has the DNA TGCGCCAGCAGCTTGGCCGGGGCTACCCCTCAAGAGACCCAGTACTTC.

The V and J genes are TRBV19 and TRBJ2-5, with a possible D match to TRBD2 (5 bases). The CDR3 contains 16 residues. The germline gives CDR1 LNHDA, CDR2 SQIVND (reference sequence). The germline V and J ends were trimmed by 0 bases and 1 base, with 12 bases remaining between them. CDR3 amino acids: CASSIDAASPQETQYF. CDR3 in DNA: TGTGCCAGTAGTATAGATGCGGCTAGCCCCCAAGAGACCCAGTACTTC. Full variable domain (missing parts from reference TRBV19 and TRBJ2-5): DGGITQSPKYLFRKEGQNVTLSCEQNLNHDAMYWYRQDPGQGLRLIYYSQIVNDFQKGDIAEGYSVSREKKESFPLTVTSAQKNPTAFYLCASSIDAASPQETQYFGPGTRLLVL.

This chain joins TRBV2 and TRBJ2-2; a possible D gene is TRBD1 (6 bases). Germline V gives CDR1 SNHLY, CDR2 FYNNEI. V shed 7 bases and J shed 5 bases, with 11 bases lying between them. The CDR3 consists of 13 residues. The CDR3 sequence is CASKQGETGELFF. As DNA, the CDR3 is TGTGCCAGCAAACAGGGAGAGACCGGGGAGCTGTTTTTT.

This rearrangement joins TRBV29-1 to TRBJ1-1, with no clear D. The CDR3 has 12 amino acids. The V and J ends lost 6 bases and 7 bases respectively, with 15 bases between them. CDR1 is SQVTM and CDR2 is ANQGSEA in the germline V gene. The chain's CDR3 is CSVMIVDFEAFF. The CDR3 bases are TGCAGCGTCATGATTGTAGATTTTGAAGCTTTCTTT.

The CDR3 spells CAWSGILEYTEAFF. DNA for the CDR3: TGTGCCTGGAGTGGGATCCTGGAGTACACTGAAGCTTTCTTT. V usage is TRBV30 and J usage is TRBJ1-1; the D is unclear. The germline V gene encodes CDR1 GTSNPN and CDR2 SVGIG (reference sequence). The V and J ends lost 1 base and 3 bases respectively, with 12 bases between them. This CDR3 contains 14 residues.

The chain employs TRBV27 and TRBJ2-7; D gene ambiguous. This CDR3 spans 11 amino acids. CDR1 and CDR2 from the germline V gene are MNHEY and SMNVEV (reference sequence). The germline V and J ends were trimmed by 5 bases and 3 bases, with 5 bases remaining between them. In DNA form, the CDR3 reads TGTGCCAGCAGTCGCAACTACGAGCAGTACTTC. This sequence encodes CASSRNYEQYF.

The chain couples TRBV4-3 to TRBJ2-5; D possibly uses TRBD1 or TRBD2 (5 bases each). Trimming took 9 bases from V and 10 from J, leaving 18 bases between them. Germline CDR1 is LGHNA and CDR2 is YSLEER. The CDR3 is 12 amino acids. The CDR3 loop is CASQRSGKGQYF. The CDR3, as DNA: TGCGCCAGTCAGCGGTCAGGGAAGGGCCAGTACTTC.

This chain joins TRBV5-1 and TRBJ2-3, with D tentatively TRBD1 or TRBD2 (5 bases each). V lost 4 bases and J lost 5, with 17 bases in between. The CDR3 extends over 15 amino acids. In germline, CDR1 is SGHRS, CDR2 YFSETQ. The CDR3 reads CASSPMGRAQDTQYF. The CDR3 bases are TGCGCCAGCAGCCCTATGGGGCGGGCCCAAGATACGCAGTATTTT.